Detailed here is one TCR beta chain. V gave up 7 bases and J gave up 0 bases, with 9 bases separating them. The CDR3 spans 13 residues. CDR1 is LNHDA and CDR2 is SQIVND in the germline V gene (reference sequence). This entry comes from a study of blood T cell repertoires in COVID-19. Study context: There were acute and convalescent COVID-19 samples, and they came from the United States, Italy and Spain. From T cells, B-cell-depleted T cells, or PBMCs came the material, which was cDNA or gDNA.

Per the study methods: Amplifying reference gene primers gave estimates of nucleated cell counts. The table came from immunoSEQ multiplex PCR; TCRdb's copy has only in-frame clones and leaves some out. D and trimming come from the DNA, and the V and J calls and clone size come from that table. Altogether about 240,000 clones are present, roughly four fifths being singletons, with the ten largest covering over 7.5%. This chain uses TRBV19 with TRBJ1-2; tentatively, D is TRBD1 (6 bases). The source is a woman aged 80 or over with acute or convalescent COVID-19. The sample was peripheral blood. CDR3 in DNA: TGTGCCAGTACGAAGGGGGCTAACTATGGCTACACCTTC. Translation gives CASTKGANYGYTF.